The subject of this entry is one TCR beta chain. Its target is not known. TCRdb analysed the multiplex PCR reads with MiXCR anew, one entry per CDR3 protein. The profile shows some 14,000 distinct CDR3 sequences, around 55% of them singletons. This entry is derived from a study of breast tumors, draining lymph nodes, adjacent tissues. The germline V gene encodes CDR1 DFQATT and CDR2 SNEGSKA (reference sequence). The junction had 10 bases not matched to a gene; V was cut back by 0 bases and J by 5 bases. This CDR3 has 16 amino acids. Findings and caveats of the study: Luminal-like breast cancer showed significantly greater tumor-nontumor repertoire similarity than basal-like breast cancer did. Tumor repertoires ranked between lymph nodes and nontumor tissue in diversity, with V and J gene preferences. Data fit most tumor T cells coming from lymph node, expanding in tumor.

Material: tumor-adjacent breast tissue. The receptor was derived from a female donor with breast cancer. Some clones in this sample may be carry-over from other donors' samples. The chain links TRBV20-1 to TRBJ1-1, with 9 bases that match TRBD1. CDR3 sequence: CSARDGQGIKGTEAFF. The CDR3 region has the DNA TGCAGTGCTAGAGATGGACAGGGGATAAAAGGGACTGAAGCTTTCTTT.